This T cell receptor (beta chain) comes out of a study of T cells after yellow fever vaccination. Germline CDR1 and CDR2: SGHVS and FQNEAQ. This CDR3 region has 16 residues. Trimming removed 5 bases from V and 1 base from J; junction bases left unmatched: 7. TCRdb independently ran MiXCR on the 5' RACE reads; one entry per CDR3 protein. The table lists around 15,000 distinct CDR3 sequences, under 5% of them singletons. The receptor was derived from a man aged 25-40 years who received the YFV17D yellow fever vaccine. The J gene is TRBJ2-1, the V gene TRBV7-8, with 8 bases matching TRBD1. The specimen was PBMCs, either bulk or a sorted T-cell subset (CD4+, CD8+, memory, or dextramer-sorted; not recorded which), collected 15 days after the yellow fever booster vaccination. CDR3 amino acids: CASSPGQGLSYNEQFF. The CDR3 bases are TGTGCCAGCAGCCCAGGACAGGGATTGTCCTACAATGAGCAGTTCTTC.